This T cell receptor beta chain is from a study of T-cell reconstitution after alpha-beta-depleted transplantation in children. This clonotype was counted between two and nine times. J gave up 2 bases and V 6 bases, and 3 bases lay outside the gene matches. CDR3 length equals 14 residues. CDR1 is MNHNS, CDR2 SASEGT, per germline. The TCRbeta library was prepared with unique molecular identifiers. MiXCR was run by TCRdb on the PCR reads, yielding one entry per CDR3 protein. The sample has over 400,000 distinct CDR3 sequences; about an eighth are singletons. This specimen consisted of PBMCs from the stem cell graft donor, obtained from the stem cell graft. This clonotype originated in a human donor who donated a stem cell graft to a child with combined immunodeficiency. V usage is TRBV6-1 and J usage is TRBJ2-1; TRBD2 aligns across 8 bases. CDR3 sequence: CASRSGSTYNEQFF. The CDR3 nucleotides are TGTGCCAGCAGAAGCGGGAGCACCTACAATGAGCAGTTCTTC.